The TCR beta chain described here comes from a study of T cells in Graves' hyperthyroidism and ophthalmopathy. Study context: Before any treatment, at initial diagnosis, peripheral blood was collected.

It was RNA transcripts that yielded the amplified TCR beta CDR3 regions. During a first-round RT-PCR of the TCR CDR3, the HTBI primer set was used. One entry per CDR3 protein, called by TCRdb with MiXCR from the multiplex PCR reads. The sample holds 200,000 to 250,000 distinct CDR3 sequences; about 17% are singletons and the top ten take roughly 50%. Study-level points and caveats: Clonotypes that were expanded in thyroid above 0.001 mostly appeared in blood too.

Comment on this clonotype: Its specificity is not known. Possible read error: a much larger clone is one base away.

Lactation, pregnancy, other autoimmune disease or uncontrolled infection excluded patients. Thyroid ultrasound, orbital computed tomography, clinical symptoms, and serum thyroxine and TRAb underpinned diagnoses. V shed 4 bases and J shed 10 bases, with 23 bases lying between them. Germline CDR1 reads MGHRA; CDR2 reads YSYEKL. The CDR3 loop spans 16 amino acids. This chain joins TRBV4-1 and TRBJ2-1; unclear D gene. The source material was blood. This clonotype was sampled from a woman aged 50 to 65 with Graves' hyperthyroidism. This CDR3 reads CASSRDLTVPRREQFF. CDR3 DNA sequence: TGCGCCAGCAGCCGAGATCTCACGGTCCCCCGCCGGGAGCAGTTCTTC.